Below, 21 T cell receptor beta chains from the same sample are listed, as sequenced in a study of blood T cell repertoires in COVID-19. The method was immunoSEQ multiplex PCR; TCRdb's version includes in-frame clones alone and lacks a portion of them. The data hold 100,000 to 150,000 clones, with around 86% observed a single time. The specimen sequenced was peripheral blood. The source is a man aged 35-49 years with active or convalescent COVID-19.

This clone occurred once. The rearrangement uses TRBV28 and TRBJ2-4; TRBD2 aligns across 13 bases. The CDR3 loop spans 15 amino acids. Germline lookup yields CDR1 MDHEN and CDR2 SYDVKM. V was pared by 6 bases and J by 5 bases, with 4 bases of the junction left unmatched. The CDR3 bases are TGTGCCAGCAGCACGACTAGCGGGAGGCAAAACATTCAGTACTTC. Translating it yields CASSTTSGRQNIQYF.

This chain joins TRBV5-6 and TRBJ2-3, with 8 bases identical to TRBD2. The ends lost 0 bases at V and 0 bases at J; junction bases unmatched: 0. Germline lookup yields CDR1 SGHDT and CDR2 YYEEEE. The CDR3 sequence is 15 residues long. For the CDR3, the DNA is TGTGCCAGCAGCTTGGGACTAGCGAGCACAGATACGCAGTATTTT. Protein product: CASSLGLASTDTQYF.

This chain connects TRBV9 to TRBJ2-7; 11 bases are shared with TRBD2. The V and J ends lost 10 bases and 1 base, in that order; junction bases with no gene match: 16. Germline V gene sequence: CDR1 SGDLS, CDR2 YYNGEE. CDR3 length: 17 residues. The CDR3 is CALGLGLAGGPSYEQYF. The CDR3, as DNA: TGTGCCCTAGGACTGGGGCTAGCGGGGGGTCCTTCCTACGAGCAGTACTTC.

The gene calls are TRBV3-1 (or the pseudogene TRBV3-2) and TRBJ1-5; D gene ambiguous. Germline-derived CDR1 and CDR2 are LGHDT and YNNKEL (reference sequence). The CDR3 is 14 residues long. V was cut by 0 bases and J by 9 bases, with 12 bases left in between. In DNA form, the CDR3 reads TGTGCCAGCAGCCAAGATGAGGGTTTACGGCCCCAGCATTTT. Encoded protein: CASSQDEGLRPQHF.

This chain uses TRBV7-9 with TRBJ2-1; D is perhaps TRBD2 (6 bases). The germline V gene encodes CDR1 SEHNR and CDR2 FQNEAQ (reference sequence). V lost 2 bases and J lost 4, with 6 bases in between. The CDR3 extends over 13 amino acids. The DNA for the CDR3 is TGTGCCAGCAGCTTACGGGGGTACAATGAGCAGTTCTTC. Translation: CASSLRGYNEQFF.

The chain joins TRBV11-2 to TRBJ1-4; 11 bases are a match to TRBD1. This CDR3 is built from 17 residues. With V trimmed by 5 bases and J by 2 bases, 7 bases remained unmatched. CDR1 is SGHAT and CDR2 is FQNNGV in the germline V gene. CDR3 sequence (DNA): TGTGCCAGCAGCCCAGGACAGGGGGCAGGGACTAATGAAAAACTGTTTTTT. This translates into CASSPGQGAGTNEKLFF.

The chain uses TRBV11-2 and TRBJ2-6; TRBD1 matches 8 bases. Trimming removed 5 bases from V and 0 bases from J; junction bases left unmatched: 9. CDR1 is SGHAT and CDR2 is FQNNGV in the germline V gene. The CDR3 extends over 18 amino acids. The CDR3 is CASSPGQGLSSGANVLTF. CDR3 DNA: TGTGCCAGCAGCCCCGGACAGGGCCTTTCCTCTGGGGCCAACGTCCTGACTTTC.

J is TRBJ2-2 and V is TRBV7-2; D may be TRBD2 (5 bases). V lost 1 base to trimming and J lost 5 bases, with 8 bases between them. The CDR3 contains 14 residues. Germline V lookup: CDR1 SGHTA, CDR2 FQGNSA. In DNA, the CDR3 is TGTGCCAGCAGCTTAGAGAGGGTTACCGGGGAGCTGTTTTTT. This codes for CASSLERVTGELFF.

The V and J genes are TRBV5-1 and TRBJ2-3; tentative D call: TRBD1 (6 bases). V gave up 1 base and J gave up 3 bases, with 15 bases separating them. CDR3 length: 16 residues. Germline V gene sequence: CDR1 SGHRS, CDR2 YFSETQ. The CDR3 nucleotides are TGCGCCAGCAGCTTGCCCTCAGGGGAAAGAACAGATACGCAGTATTTT. Protein product: CASSLPSGERTDTQYF.

This clone was observed a single time. This chain uses TRBV6-7 with TRBJ1-2; D unclear. TRBV6-7 is filed as an ORF, its function uncertain. The CDR3 is made up of 15 amino acids. Trimming left V 6 bases short and J 3 bases short, with 17 bases between. CDR3 DNA: TGTGCCAGCAGCCACGACATGGGCCAGCACTATGGCTACACCTTC. This encodes CASSHDMGQHYGYTF.

In its sample, this clone was seen a few times. The V and J genes are TRBV13 and TRBJ2-5, with D unresolved. Trimming cost V 3 bases and J 5 bases, with 7 bases left between them. CDR1 and CDR2 from the germline V gene are PRHDT and FYEKMQ (reference sequence). This CDR3 has 12 residues. The CDR3 region is CASSLGRETQYF. The CDR3 DNA is TGTGCCAGCAGCTTGGGCCGGGAGACCCAGTACTTC.

The CDR3 coding sequence is TGTGCCTGGAGTGGGCAGGGCCCAGATACGCAGTATTTT. Translation: CAWSGQGPDTQYF. The chain combines TRBV30 with TRBJ2-3; tentatively, D is TRBD1 (5 bases). Per germline, CDR1 GTSNPN and CDR2 SVGIG (reference sequence). Trimming took 1 base from V and 4 from J, leaving 9 bases between them. The CDR3 has 13 amino acids.

The chain has TRBV7-2 and TRBJ1-5; D not resolved. Germline V lookup: CDR1 SGHTA, CDR2 FQGNSA. Trimming removed 3 bases at V and 4 bases at J, with 7 bases between. The length of the CDR3 is 13 residues. The CDR3 spells CASSFSDNQPQHF. The CDR3 DNA reads TGTGCCAGCAGCTTCAGTGATAATCAGCCCCAGCATTTT.

The CDR3 loop reads CASSLEGRVSTEAFF. CDR3 DNA sequence: TGTGCCAGCAGCTTAGAGGGCAGGGTGAGCACTGAAGCTTTCTTT. This chain uses TRBV11-2 with TRBJ1-1, with D possibly TRBD1 on 5 matching bases. The germline V gene encodes CDR1 SGHAT and CDR2 FQNNGV. This CDR3 spans 15 amino acids. The ends were cut back, 0 bases at V and 4 bases at J, with 12 bases in the middle.

V is TRBV5-1 and J is TRBJ1-1; tentative D call: TRBD1 (5 bases). The V gene's germline CDR1 is SGHRS and CDR2 YFSETQ. The CDR3 extends over 15 amino acids. Trimming pared 3 bases from V and 1 base from J, leaving 13 bases between. This CDR3 reads CASSSVTGGNTEAFF. The CDR3 region has the DNA TGCGCCAGCAGCTCCGTCACGGGGGGGAACACTGAAGCTTTCTTT. The whole variable domain, filled in from reference TRBV5-1 and TRBJ1-1, reads KAGVTQTPRYLIKTRGQQVTLSCSPISGHRSVSWYQQTPGQGLQFLFEYFSETQRNKGNFPGRFSGRQFSNSRSEMNVSTLELGDSALYLCASSSVTGGNTEAFFGQGTRLTVV.

This chain uses TRBV11-2 with TRBJ1-4; possibly TRBD1 for D (5 bases). Germline CDR1 is SGHAT and CDR2 is FQNNGV. This CDR3 is built from 15 residues. V was pared by 5 bases and J by 7 bases, with 17 bases between. The CDR3 protein is CASSPSPGRGEKLFF. CDR3 bases: TGTGCCAGCAGCCCCTCACCCGGGAGGGGTGAAAAACTGTTTTTT. The full variable domain, its missing parts supplied by reference TRBV11-2 and TRBJ1-4, is EAGVAQSPRYKIIEKRQSVAFWCNPISGHATLYWYQQILGQGPKLLIQFQNNGVVDDSQLPKDRFSAERLKGVDSTLKIQPAKLEDSAVYLCASSPSPGRGEKLFFGSGTQLSVL.

This rearrangement joins TRBV2 to TRBJ1-5; TRBD1 aligns across 8 bases. The CDR3 is 14 amino acids. CDR1 is SNHLY and CDR2 is FYNNEI in the germline V gene. V gave up 3 bases and J gave up 6 bases; unmatched junction bases: 4. The CDR3 is CASSDRGRTQPQHF. Written as DNA, the CDR3 is TGTGCCAGCAGTGACAGGGGGCGAACTCAGCCCCAGCATTTT.

The rearrangement links TRBV30 to TRBJ2-7; D unclear. V lost 4 bases to trimming and J lost 3 bases, with 10 bases between them. The CDR3 runs to 12 residues. Germline assignment: CDR1 GTSNPN and CDR2 SVGIG (reference sequence). CDR3 residues: CAWTITDYEQYF. For the CDR3, the DNA is TGTGCCTGGACTATAACAGACTACGAGCAGTACTTC. The full variable domain, rest sourced from reference TRBV30 and TRBJ2-7, is SQTIHQWPATLVQPVGSPLSLECTVEGTSNPNLYWYRQAAGRGLQLLFYSVGIGQISSEVPQNLSASRPQDRQFILSSKKLLLSDSGFYLCAWTITDYEQYFGPGTRLTVT.

The J gene is TRBJ2-3, the V gene TRBV19; D is unresolved. Looked up from germline, CDR1 is LNHDA and CDR2 is SQIVND (reference sequence). V was cut by 3 bases and J by 1 base, with 8 bases left in between. The CDR3 runs to 14 residues. CDR3: CASSMYSRTDTQYF. The CDR3 DNA is TGTGCCAGTAGTATGTACTCTCGCACAGATACGCAGTATTTT.

This clone has just a few counts. V usage is TRBV11-2 and J usage is TRBJ2-7; the D is unclear. Per the germline V gene, CDR1 is SGHAT and CDR2 is FQNNGV. The CDR3 runs 13 residues. Trimming removed 1 base at V and 3 bases at J, with 7 bases between. The CDR3 bases are TGTGCCAGCAGCTTAGGTTCCCACTACGAGCAGTACTTC. Its protein product is CASSLGSHYEQYF. The whole variable domain, remainder taken from reference TRBV11-2 and TRBJ2-7, is EAGVAQSPRYKIIEKRQSVAFWCNPISGHATLYWYQQILGQGPKLLIQFQNNGVVDDSQLPKDRFSAERLKGVDSTLKIQPAKLEDSAVYLCASSLGSHYEQYFGPGTRLTVT.

This clone was detected once. CDR3 coding DNA: TGTGCCAGCAGCTTGGGACAGGTTGGTTCTCAGCCCCAGCATTTT. Encoded protein: CASSLGQVGSQPQHF. The chain combines TRBV7-2 with TRBJ1-5; TRBD1 aligns across 8 bases. The length of the CDR3 is 15 residues. Germline CDR1 reads SGHTA; CDR2 reads FQGNSA. J gave up 6 bases and V 3 bases, and 7 bases lay outside the gene matches. The full variable domain, rest sourced from reference TRBV7-2 and TRBJ1-5, is GAGVSQSPSNKVTEKGKDVELRCDPISGHTALYWYRQSLGQGLEFLIYFQGNSAPDKSGLPSDRFSAERTGGSVSTLTIQRTQQEDSAVYLCASSLGQVGSQPQHFGDGTRLSIL.